Detailed here is one T cell receptor (beta chain). Repertoires were generated with immunoSEQ multiplex PCR, while TCRdb's copy carries only in-frame clones and drops some. The table includes tens of thousands of clones, approximately 87% detected once. The sample originates from a study of T cell changes during pregnancy in multiple sclerosis. The germline CDR1 and CDR2 sequences are MNHEY and SMNVEV (reference sequence). The CDR3 has 15 amino acids. Trimming stripped 6 bases from V and 0 bases from J, with 12 bases between. This chain joins TRBV27 and TRBJ1-3; D may be TRBD1 (5 bases). The sequence derives from a female donor with multiple sclerosis, enrolled in a pregnancy study. The source was CD8+ T cells from peripheral blood mononuclear cells, collected after pregnancy. CDR3 amino acids: CASRFLDTSGNTIYF. CDR3 nucleotide sequence: TGTGCCAGCAGGTTCTTGGACACCTCTGGAAACACCATATATTTT.